This T cell receptor (beta chain) was captured by sequencing in a study of blood T cell repertoires in COVID-19. Study-wide background: Samples came from the United States, Italy and Spain, spanning acute and convalescent COVID-19.

The germline CDR1 and CDR2 sequences are SGHTA and FQGNSA. This CDR3 spans 14 amino acids. V was shortened by 5 bases and J by 4 bases, with 14 bases between the two germline ends. As processed by the authors: Nucleated cell counts were estimated from reference gene primer amplification. The table came from immunoSEQ multiplex PCR; TCRdb's copy has only in-frame clones and leaves some out. That table furnishes V, J and clone size, whereas the DNA furnished D and trimming. The profile shows some 290,000 clones, 85% to 90% of them singletons. The V gene is TRBV7-2, the J gene TRBJ1-1, with no clear D. Sequencing was performed on peripheral blood. The receptor comes from a woman in her 30s with COVID-19, enrolled during active disease. The CDR3 DNA reads as TGTGCCAGCAGCCTGAGACAATTCCTCACTGAAGCTTTCTTT. Protein sequence: CASSLRQFLTEAFF.